Listed here is a single T cell receptor (beta chain). Its target is unknown. This could be a read error, since a much larger clone is one nucleotide away. This record comes from a study of T cells after yellow fever vaccination. Study observations and caveats: Boosting was followed by the reappearance of most primary-vaccination clones (roughly 96% CD4, 70% to 90% CD8). There was a small share of clonotypes that showed up in both the CD4 and CD8 compartments. Researchers report a weaker secondary response that nonetheless peaked faster, day 5 versus 15.

As TCR cDNA was made by 5'RACE template switching, a universal primer site and UMIs were added. TCRdb re-derived calls from the 5' RACE reads in MiXCR, one entry per CDR3 protein. The table includes some 110,000 distinct CDR3 sequences, 8% to 9.5% detected once. The length of the CDR3 is 14 residues. Losses at the gene ends were 5 bases for V and 6 bases for J; bases not matched to a gene: 10. Germline V gene sequence: CDR1 DFQATT, CDR2 SNEGSKA (reference sequence). This clonotype was sampled from a man younger than 45 who received the YFV17D yellow fever vaccine. V is TRBV20-1 and J is TRBJ2-1; 7 nucleotides match TRBD2. The source material was CD8+ T cells sorted from PBMCs, sampled 45 days after the yellow fever booster vaccination. The DNA of the CDR3 is TGCAGTGCTGGACGGGACTACACCTCCAATGAGCAGTTCTTC. Translated, it gives CSAGRDYTSNEQFF.